The 26 T cell receptor beta chains listed next were all sequenced from one sample in a study of blood T cell repertoires in COVID-19. Data came from immunoSEQ multiplex PCR; TCRdb stores just in-frame clones and leaves some out. The profile shows fewer than 200,000 clones, 75% to 90% of them singletons. The sequencing input was peripheral blood. Receptor source: a man between 60 and 75 years old with acute or convalescent COVID-19.

The chain has TRBV7-9 and TRBJ1-1, with TRBD1 as a possible D gene (5 bases). CDR1 SEHNR and CDR2 FQNEAQ come from the germline V gene (reference sequence). Trimming shortened V by 1 base and J by 11 bases, and 8 bases separated the two germline ends. The CDR3 spans 11 residues. The CDR3 spells CASSLEGPAFF. The CDR3 coding sequence is TGTGCCAGCAGCTTAGAGGGGCCGGCTTTCTTT.

V and J are TRBV3-1 (or the pseudogene TRBV3-2) and TRBJ2-3; 15 nucleotides match TRBD2. From germline, CDR1 is LGHDT and CDR2 YNNKEL (reference sequence). Unmatched junction bases numbered 11, after V lost 4 bases and J lost 0 bases. This CDR3 region has 20 residues. Here the CDR3 reads CASSLTGLAGGPSSTDTQYF. CDR3 bases: TGTGCCAGCAGCCTCACCGGACTAGCGGGGGGGCCCTCTAGCACAGATACGCAGTATTTT.

The chain has TRBV7-8 and TRBJ2-2; TRBD1 aligns across 7 bases. Germline V CDR1 and CDR2: SGHVS, FQNEAQ. CDR3 length: 16 residues. J lost 1 base, V lost 2 bases, and 4 bases had no gene match. Written as DNA, the CDR3 is TGTGCCAGCAGCTTACGTGCAGGGGGGAACACCGGGGAGCTGTTTTTT. This gives the protein CASSLRAGGNTGELFF.

This chain uses TRBV27 with TRBJ1-1; weak D call: TRBD1 (6 bases). Trimming removed 5 bases at V and 4 bases at J, with 23 bases between. CDR1 is MNHEY, CDR2 SMNVEV, per germline (reference sequence). CDR3 length: 17 amino acids. The CDR3 region is CASSPRPVNTGSTEAFF. The CDR3 DNA reads TGTGCCAGCAGTCCCCGCCCGGTCAATACAGGGAGCACTGAAGCTTTCTTT.

This clone came up a few times. This chain uses TRBV3-1 (or the pseudogene TRBV3-2) with TRBJ2-1, with 10 bases aligning to TRBD1. V gave up 1 base and J gave up 4 bases; unmatched junction bases: 7. Germline V CDR1 and CDR2: LGHDT, YNNKEL (reference sequence). There are 17 residues in the CDR3. The DNA of the CDR3 is TGTGCCAGCAGCCAAGTAAACCCGGGACAGGGGTACAATGAGCAGTTCTTC. It codes for CASSQVNPGQGYNEQFF.

This clone was counted a single time. The rearrangement links TRBV19 to TRBJ1-5; D unclear. The V and J ends lost 0 bases and 5 bases respectively, with 11 bases between them. This CDR3 has 15 amino acids. The germline V gene encodes CDR1 LNHDA and CDR2 SQIVND (reference sequence). The CDR3 region is CASSIDGQAHQPQHF. The CDR3, as DNA: TGTGCCAGTAGTATAGATGGGCAGGCTCATCAGCCCCAGCATTTT.

As regards this clone: The identical CDR3 is also encoded by other nucleotide sequences in the sample. The chain couples TRBV12-3 or TRBV12-4 to TRBJ1-2; D possibly corresponds to TRBD1 (6 bases). Between the trimmed V and J ends, which lost 3 bases and 4 bases, there was a span of 9 bases. This CDR3 spans 13 amino acids. CDR3 nucleotide sequence: TGTGCCAGCAGTTTGGGCAGGGGCTATGGCTACACCTTC. This gives the protein CASSLGRGYGYTF.

This clone was counted at least ten times. The genes are TRBV7-2 and TRBJ2-4, with 9 nucleotides matching TRBD1. This CDR3 is 16 amino acids long. The V gene end was trimmed by 5 bases and the J gene end by 9 bases; junction bases not matched to a gene: 14. CDR1 and CDR2 from the germline V gene are SGHTA and FQGNSA. As DNA, the CDR3 is TGTGCCAGCAGCCTAACCGGGACAGGGAGGAGCGGCATTCAGTACTTC. It translates to CASSLTGTGRSGIQYF.

This chain links TRBV5-1 with TRBJ2-3; TRBD2 is a possible D gene (6 bases). The length of the CDR3 is 15 residues. The germline V gene has CDR1 SGHRS and CDR2 YFSETQ. V was trimmed by 5 bases and J by 2 bases, leaving 15 bases between them. As DNA, the CDR3 is TGCGCCAGCAGTATGGGGGGACGAGACACAGATACGCAGTATTTT. Translated: CASSMGGRDTDTQYF.

Only a few counts were recorded for this clone. The chain combines TRBV15 with TRBJ2-7; 7 bases fit TRBD1. The V gene's germline CDR1 is LNHNV and CDR2 YYDKDF (reference sequence). V lost 3 bases, J lost 0 bases, and 8 bases stayed unmatched. The CDR3 runs 16 residues. In DNA form, the CDR3 reads TGTGCCACCAGCAGTATGGCTACAGGGGCCTCCTACGAGCAGTACTTC. Amino acid sequence: CATSSMATGASYEQYF.

Remarks on this clone: The same CDR3 is also encoded by other DNA sequences in this sample. The rearrangement uses TRBV30 and TRBJ2-7; TRBD2 matches at 8 bases. J lost 3 bases, V lost 0 bases, and 1 base had no gene match. CDR3 length: 13 residues. The V gene's germline CDR1 is GTSNPN and CDR2 SVGIG (reference sequence). CDR3 loop: CAWSVSGNYEQYF. The CDR3 DNA sequence: TGTGCCTGGAGTGTTAGCGGGAACTACGAGCAGTACTTC.

The rearrangement joins TRBV9 to TRBJ1-1; no firm D call. The germline V and J ends were trimmed by 3 bases and 8 bases, with 11 bases remaining between them. This CDR3 has 12 residues. The germline V gene encodes CDR1 SGDLS and CDR2 YYNGEE. CDR3 nucleotides: TGTGCCAGCAGCGCGCGAGCGGGGGAAGCTTTCTTT. Its protein is CASSARAGEAFF. Variable domain in full (rest from reference TRBV9 and TRBJ1-1): DSGVTQTPKHLITATGQRVTLRCSPRSGDLSVYWYQQSLDQGLQFLIQYYNGEERAKGNILERFSAQQFPDLHSELNLSSLELGDSALYFCASSARAGEAFFGQGTRLTVV.

This clone was seen a single time. V gene TRBV5-1 combines with J gene TRBJ2-2; possible D gene TRBD1, 6 bases. V lost 0 bases and J 4 bases, leaving 7 bases between the germline ends. This CDR3 contains 14 residues. Germline CDR1 and CDR2: SGHRS and YFSETQ. The CDR3 reads CASSLETGTGELFF. The CDR3 DNA sequence: TGCGCCAGCAGCTTGGAGACAGGCACCGGGGAGCTGTTTTTT.

The chain has TRBV10-3 and TRBJ1-2, with 9 bases that match TRBD1. V was pared by 2 bases and J by 3 bases, with 7 bases of the junction left unmatched. The CDR3 totals 16 residues. CDR1 ENHRY and CDR2 SYGVKD come from the germline V gene. The CDR3 sequence is CAISENPQGADYGYTF. CDR3 nucleotides: TGTGCCATCAGTGAGAACCCACAGGGGGCTGACTATGGCTACACCTTC.

The V gene is TRBV5-6, the J gene TRBJ2-2; 9 bases agree with TRBD1. Losses at the gene ends were 3 bases for V and 4 bases for J; bases not matched to a gene: 7. Germline values: CDR1 SGHDT, CDR2 YYEEEE. CDR3 size: 16 residues. The CDR3 coding sequence is TGTGCCAGCAGCTCCGGGACAGGGCTGGGCACCGGGGAGCTGTTTTTT. It yields the protein CASSSGTGLGTGELFF.

The chain couples TRBV4-3 to TRBJ1-6, with D possibly being TRBD1 (5 bases). Germline CDR1 reads LGHNA; CDR2 reads YSLEER. V was clipped by 0 bases and J by 7 bases, with 13 bases between them. CDR3 size: 16 residues. DNA for the CDR3: TGCGCCAGCAGCCAAGACCCCAGGGCCCGGAATTCACCCCTCCACTTT. Its translation: CASSQDPRARNSPLHF.

The rearrangement uses TRBV14 and TRBJ1-1; maybe TRBD1 (6 bases). V shed 4 bases and J shed 0 bases, with 12 bases lying between them. Germline assignment: CDR1 SGHDN and CDR2 FVKESK. The CDR3 has 15 amino acids. CDR3 sequence reads: CASSPYGQLNTEAFF. The CDR3 region has the DNA TGTGCCAGCAGCCCGTACGGACAGTTGAACACTGAAGCTTTCTTT.

As to this clone: This sample includes further DNA sequences coding for the same CDR3. The CDR3 protein is CASSLTGGGYNEQFF. DNA of the CDR3: TGTGCCAGCAGCTTAACAGGAGGAGGGTACAATGAGCAGTTCTTC. The J gene is TRBJ2-1, the V gene TRBV7-3; D perhaps matches TRBD2 (6 bases). The CDR3 is 15 amino acids. In germline, CDR1 is SGHTA, CDR2 FQGTGA. Trimming took 0 bases from V and 4 from J, leaving 10 bases between them.

The chain is built from TRBV4-2 and TRBJ2-3, with 7 bases lining up with TRBD2. V was pared by 0 bases and J by 0 bases, with 6 bases of the junction left unmatched. The CDR3 is made up of 17 amino acids. CDR1 is LGHNA, CDR2 YNFKEQ, per germline. CDR3 loop: CASSQDKASGSTDTQYF. CDR3 in DNA: TGTGCCAGCAGCCAAGATAAGGCTAGCGGAAGCACAGATACGCAGTATTTT.

This chain connects TRBV13 to TRBJ1-6; D is perhaps TRBD1 (6 bases). CDR3 length: 15 amino acids. Trimming shortened V by 5 bases and J by 10 bases, and 18 bases separated the two germline ends. Germline V gene sequence: CDR1 PRHDT, CDR2 FYEKMQ (reference sequence). The CDR3 sequence is CASSQGTIGKSPLHF. The DNA of the CDR3 is TGTGCCAGCAGCCAGGGGACAATTGGGAAATCACCCCTCCACTTT.

This chain uses TRBV15 with TRBJ2-1, with TRBD1 identical over 9 bases. This CDR3 has 17 amino acids. The trim removed 0 bases at V and 6 bases at J, leaving 9 bases unmatched. CDR1 and CDR2 from the germline V gene are LNHNV and YYDKDF (reference sequence). CDR3 DNA: TGTGCCACCAGCAGAGATACCGGGACAGGGCGTTTCAATGAGCAGTTCTTC. Its protein product is CATSRDTGTGRFNEQFF.

The chain employs TRBV2 and TRBJ1-2; 8 positions agree with TRBD1. Trimming took 7 bases from V and 7 from J; bases not matched to a gene: 11. Germline V gene lookup returns CDR1 SNHLY and CDR2 FYNNEI. The CDR3 extends over 14 amino acids. CDR3 bases: TGTGCCAGCAACCTACCGGGACAGGCTAGTGGCTACACCTTC. As protein: CASNLPGQASGYTF.

The chain combines TRBV7-2 with TRBJ1-1; a weak D match, TRBD1 (5 bases). The CDR3 runs to 12 residues. V was pared by 4 bases and J by 8 bases, with 11 bases between. Germline V gene data show CDR1 as SGHTA and CDR2 as FQGNSA. The CDR3 spells CASSSFDREAFF. DNA of the CDR3: TGTGCCAGCAGCTCCTTCGACAGAGAAGCTTTCTTT. The entire variable domain, with the rest obtained from reference TRBV7-2 and TRBJ1-1, is as follows: GAGVSQSPSNKVTEKGKDVELRCDPISGHTALYWYRQSLGQGLEFLIYFQGNSAPDKSGLPSDRFSAERTGGSVSTLTIQRTQQEDSAVYLCASSSFDREAFFGQGTRLTVV.

The chain joins TRBV4-2 to TRBJ1-3; D might be TRBD1 (6 bases). This CDR3 comprises 17 residues. CDR1 is LGHNA, CDR2 YNFKEQ, per germline. V was clipped by 0 bases and J by 3 bases, with 15 bases between them. The CDR3 nucleotides read TGTGCCAGCAGCCAAGATCTAACAGGGATCGTTGGAAACACCATATATTTT. This gives the protein CASSQDLTGIVGNTIYF.

The chain recombines TRBV9 with TRBJ2-5, with TRBD2 identical over 11 bases. Looked up from germline, CDR1 is SGDLS and CDR2 is YYNGEE. J lost 5 bases, V lost 0 bases, and 15 bases had no gene match. The CDR3 sequence is 19 residues long. CDR3 loop: CASSVGLVSGGAGGETQYF. The CDR3 region has the DNA TGTGCCAGCAGCGTAGGCCTCGTTAGCGGGGGGGCGGGTGGCGAGACCCAGTACTTC.

This chain joins TRBV5-1 and TRBJ2-3, with D possibly TRBD1 on 6 matching bases. Germline V gene lookup returns CDR1 SGHRS and CDR2 YFSETQ. CDR3 length equals 15 residues. Trimming took off 2 bases at V and 2 bases at J, with 12 bases between the two ends. CDR3 bases: TGCGCCAGCAGCTTCCGGGACACTACCACAGATACGCAGTATTTT. It specifies CASSFRDTTTDTQYF. The full variable domain, completed using reference TRBV5-1 and TRBJ2-3, is KAGVTQTPRYLIKTRGQQVTLSCSPISGHRSVSWYQQTPGQGLQFLFEYFSETQRNKGNFPGRFSGRQFSNSRSEMNVSTLELGDSALYLCASSFRDTTTDTQYFGPGTRLTVL.